This T cell receptor (beta chain) was recorded in a study of blood T cell repertoires in COVID-19. On the study more broadly: Acute-phase and convalescent COVID-19 samples originated in the United States, Italy and Spain.

Trimming took 1 base from V and 4 from J; bases not matched to a gene: 4. This CDR3 contains 15 residues. CDR1 is SGDLS, CDR2 YYNGEE, per germline. Original processing notes: Reference gene primer amplification in the assay estimated nucleated cell counts. The method was immunoSEQ multiplex PCR; TCRdb's version includes in-frame clones alone and lacks a portion of them. That table gives V, J and clone size, and the DNA gave D and trimming. The data contain 250,000 to 350,000 clones, more than 70% of them singletons. The sample taken for sequencing was peripheral blood. The TCR sequence derives from a woman aged 45-60 years who had recovered from COVID-19. This chain uses TRBV9 with TRBJ2-5, with TRBD2 matching over 10 bases. The CDR3 reads CASSVLAGEGETQYF. The CDR3 DNA sequence: TGTGCCAGCAGCGTACTAGCGGGAGAGGGAGAGACCCAGTACTTC.